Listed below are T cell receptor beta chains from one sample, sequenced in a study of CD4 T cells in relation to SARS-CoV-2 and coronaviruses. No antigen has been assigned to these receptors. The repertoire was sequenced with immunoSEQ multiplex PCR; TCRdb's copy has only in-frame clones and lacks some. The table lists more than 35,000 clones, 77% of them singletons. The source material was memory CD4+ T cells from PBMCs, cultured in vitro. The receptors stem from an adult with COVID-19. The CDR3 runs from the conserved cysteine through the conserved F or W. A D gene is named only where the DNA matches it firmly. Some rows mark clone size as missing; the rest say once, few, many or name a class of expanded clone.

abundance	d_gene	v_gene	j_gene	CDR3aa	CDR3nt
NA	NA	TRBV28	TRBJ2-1	CASRGRPAGANSYNEQFF	TGTGCCAGCAGGGGACGGCCTGCGGGGGCGAACTCCTACAATGAGCAGTTCTTC
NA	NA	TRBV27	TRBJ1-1	CASMRGSEAFF	TGTGCCAGCATGCGAGGCTCTGAAGCTTTCTTT
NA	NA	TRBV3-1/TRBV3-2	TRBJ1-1	CASSQRGDTEAFF	TGTGCCAGCAGCCAACGAGGGGACACTGAAGCTTTCTTT
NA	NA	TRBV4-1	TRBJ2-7	CASSNTWTAAEQYF	TGCGCCAGCAGCAACACCTGGACAGCAGCCGAGCAGTACTTC
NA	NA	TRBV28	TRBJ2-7	CASSRPGNPYEQYF	TGTGCCAGCAGTCGGCCAGGGAATCCCTACGAGCAGTACTTC
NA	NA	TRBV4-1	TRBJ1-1	CASSYLGNSQNTEAFF	TGCGCCAGCAGCTATCTCGGAAATAGCCAGAACACTGAAGCTTTCTTT
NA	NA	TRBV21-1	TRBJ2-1	CASSKDKGVRYNEQFF	TGTGCCAGCAGCAAAGACAAGGGGGTAAGGTACAATGAGCAGTTCTTC
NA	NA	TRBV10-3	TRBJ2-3	CAISELSDTQYF	TGTGCCATCAGTGAGTTGAGCGATACGCAGTATTTT
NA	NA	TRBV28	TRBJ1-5	CASSPMWGGPGQPQHF	TGTGCCAGCAGTCCCATGTGGGGGGGCCCGGGTCAGCCCCAGCATTTT
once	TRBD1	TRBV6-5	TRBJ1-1	CASSGGQMITEAFF	TGTGCCAGCAGCGGGGGACAGATGATCACTGAAGCTTTCTTT
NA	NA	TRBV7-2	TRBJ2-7	CASSLGPRARGYYEQYF	TGTGCCAGCAGCTTAGGCCCCCGGGCCAGAGGGTACTACGAGCAGTACTTC
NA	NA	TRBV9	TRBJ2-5	CASSVGALQETQYF	TGTGCCAGCAGCGTAGGAGCTTTACAAGAGACCCAGTACTTC
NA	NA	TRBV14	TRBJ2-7	CASSQDQPPLYEQYF	TGTGCCAGCAGCCAAGACCAACCTCCACTTTACGAGCAGTACTTC
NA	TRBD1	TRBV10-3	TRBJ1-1	CASTGTGDTEAFF	TGTGCCAGCACCGGGACAGGTGACACTGAAGCTTTCTTT
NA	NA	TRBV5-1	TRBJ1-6	CASSSQQGNSPLHF	TGCGCCAGCAGCTCCCAGCAGGGAAATTCACCCCTCCACTTT
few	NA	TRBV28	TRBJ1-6	CASTTIPSSYSPLHF	TGTGCCAGCACAACGATCCCGAGCTCCTATTCACCCCTCCACTTT
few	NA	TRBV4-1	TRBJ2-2	CASSHIIRGARGGELFF	TGCGCCAGCAGCCATATCATCCGGGGGGCGCGAGGCGGGGAGCTGTTTTTT
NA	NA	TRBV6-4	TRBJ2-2	CASSREWGTGELFF	TGTGCCAGCAGTCGGGAGTGGGGCACCGGGGAGCTGTTTTTT